The entry below describes one TCR beta chain. V was clipped by 4 bases and J by 1 base; unmatched bases: 5. CDR1 is GTSNPN and CDR2 is SVGIG in the germline V gene (reference sequence). CDR3 size: 15 residues. This record comes from a study of control samples from healthy donors and cancer patients. Measured with immunoSEQ multiplex PCR; TCRdb has only the in-frame clones, and not every one. The profile covers around 90,000 clones, with more than 75% appearing a single time and less than 2.5% taken by the ten largest. Sequencing was carried out using blood. The clonotype was recovered from a woman in her forties in good health. V gene TRBV30 combines with J gene TRBJ1-5; TRBD1 agrees at 9 bases. CDR3 loop: CAWNRQGGSNQPQHF. CDR3 nucleotide sequence: TGTGCCTGGAACCGACAGGGGGGGAGCAATCAGCCCCAGCATTTT.